Shown below are 2 T cell receptor beta chains from a single sample sequenced in a study of blood T cell repertoires in COVID-19. TCRdb's table, derived via immunoSEQ multiplex PCR, lists solely in-frame clones and lacks some. The sample lists 540,000 or so clones, around 90% occurring once. Sequencing was performed on peripheral blood. These receptors were taken from a woman aged 45-65 years with COVID-19, enrolled during active disease.

This chain links TRBV19 with TRBJ2-1; 9 bases are a match to TRBD2. Germline CDR1 is LNHDA and CDR2 is SQIVND (reference sequence). The CDR3 spans 15 residues. V lost 6 bases and J lost 6; bases outside the gene matches: 9. The CDR3: CASRVVAGGVNEQFF. The CDR3 coding sequence is TGTGCCAGTAGGGTCGTCGCGGGGGGGGTCAATGAGCAGTTCTTC. Variable domain in full (rest from reference TRBV19 and TRBJ2-1): DGGITQSPKYLFRKEGQNVTLSCEQNLNHDAMYWYRQDPGQGLRLIYYSQIVNDFQKGDIAEGYSVSREKKESFPLTVTSAQKNPTAFYLCASRVVAGGVNEQFFGPGTRLTVL.

This sequence joins TRBV4-1 and TRBJ1-2; D call uncertain. In germline, CDR1 is MGHRA, CDR2 YSYEKL. V lost 2 bases to trimming and J lost 0 bases, with 16 bases between them. The length of the CDR3 is 17 residues. CDR3 protein: CASSQSPLQATNYGYTF. In DNA form, the CDR3 reads TGCGCCAGCAGCCAATCCCCCCTGCAGGCGACTAACTATGGCTACACCTTC.